The 2 T cell receptor beta chains below were found in one sample sequenced in a study of glioma-infiltrating T cells after dendritic cell vaccination. Noted time point: after dendritic cell vaccination, including at tumor progression/relapse. Only in-frame clones appear in the TCRdb table, and some are missing; sequencing was by immunoSEQ multiplex PCR. The profile shows approximately 99,000 clones, more than 70% of them singletons. The material sequenced was blood, taken after dendritic cell vaccination. The receptors derive from a human donor with glioblastoma.

CDR3 bases: TGTGCCAGCAGCTTTCCAGGGGGCGACGAGCAGTACTTC. This encodes CASSFPGGDEQYF. The chain has TRBV7-9 and TRBJ2-7; TRBD1 aligns across 8 bases. The CDR3 is 13 amino acids. Trimming removed 3 bases from V and 5 bases from J; junction bases left unmatched: 3. CDR1 and CDR2 (germline): SEHNR, FQNEAQ (reference sequence).

V usage is TRBV5-1 and J usage is TRBJ2-1; 14 bases map to TRBD2. V was clipped by 4 bases and J by 8 bases; unmatched bases: 14. Germline values: CDR1 SGHRS, CDR2 YFSETQ. The CDR3 has 18 amino acids. Here the CDR3 reads CASSGGLAGELHIYEQFF. The CDR3 DNA reads as TGCGCCAGCAGCGGGGGACTAGCGGGGGAGTTACACATATATGAGCAGTTCTTC.